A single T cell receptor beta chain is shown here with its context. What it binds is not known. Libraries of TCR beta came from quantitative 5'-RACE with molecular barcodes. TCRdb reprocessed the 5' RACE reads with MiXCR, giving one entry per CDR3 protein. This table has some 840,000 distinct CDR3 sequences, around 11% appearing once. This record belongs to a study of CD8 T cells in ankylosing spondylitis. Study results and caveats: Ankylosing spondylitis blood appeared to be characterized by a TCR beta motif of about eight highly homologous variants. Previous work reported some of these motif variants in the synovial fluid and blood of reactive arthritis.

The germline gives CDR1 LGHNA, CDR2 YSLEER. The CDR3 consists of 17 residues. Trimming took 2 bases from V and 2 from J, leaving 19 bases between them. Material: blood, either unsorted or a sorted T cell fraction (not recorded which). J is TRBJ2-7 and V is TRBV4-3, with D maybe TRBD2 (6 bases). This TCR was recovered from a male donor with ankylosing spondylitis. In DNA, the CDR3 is TGCGCCAGCAGCCAACGCCAAGCCGGGACTGCCCCCTACGAGCAGTACTTC. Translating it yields CASSQRQAGTAPYEQYF.